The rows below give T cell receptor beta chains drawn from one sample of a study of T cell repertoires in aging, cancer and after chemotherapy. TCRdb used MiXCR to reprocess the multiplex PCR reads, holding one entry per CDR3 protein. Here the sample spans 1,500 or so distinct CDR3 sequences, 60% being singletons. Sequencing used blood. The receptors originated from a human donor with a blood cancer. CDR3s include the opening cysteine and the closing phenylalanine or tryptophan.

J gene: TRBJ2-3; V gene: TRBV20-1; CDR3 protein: CSARSLAGTSTDTQYF
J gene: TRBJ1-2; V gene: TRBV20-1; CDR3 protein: CSASTGLDGYTF
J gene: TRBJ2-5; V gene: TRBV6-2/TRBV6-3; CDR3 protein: CASSDIRQGARETQYF
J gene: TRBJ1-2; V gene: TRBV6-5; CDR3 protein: CASSYSISPYGYTF
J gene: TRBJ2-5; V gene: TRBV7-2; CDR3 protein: CASRLGREQETQYF
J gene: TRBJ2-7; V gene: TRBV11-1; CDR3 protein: CASRLSGQGSHEQYF
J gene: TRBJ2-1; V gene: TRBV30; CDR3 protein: CAWSTRTSGSNNEQFF
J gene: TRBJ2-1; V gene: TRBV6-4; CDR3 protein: CASSDQDEQFF
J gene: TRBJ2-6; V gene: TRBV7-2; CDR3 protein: CASSPSGANVLTF
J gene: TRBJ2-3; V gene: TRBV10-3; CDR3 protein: CAIRPATTDTQYF
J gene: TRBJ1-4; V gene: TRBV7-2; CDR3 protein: CASSQDRNEKLFF
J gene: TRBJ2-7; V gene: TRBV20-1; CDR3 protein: CSARSRGRYEQYF
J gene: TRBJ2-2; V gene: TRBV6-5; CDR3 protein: CASSFGTGELFF
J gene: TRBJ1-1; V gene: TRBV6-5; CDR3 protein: CASRSAGTKAFF
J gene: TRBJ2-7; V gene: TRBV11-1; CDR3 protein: CASSRDRGEQYF
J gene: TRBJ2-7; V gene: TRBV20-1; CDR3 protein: CSARRSDRPYEQYF
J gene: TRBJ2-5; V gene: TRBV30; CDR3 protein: CAWSKGLAGGPGETQYF
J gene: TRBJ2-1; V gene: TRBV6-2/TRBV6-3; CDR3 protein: CASSDGRGQFF
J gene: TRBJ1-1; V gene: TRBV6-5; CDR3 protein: CASRSAGTEAFF
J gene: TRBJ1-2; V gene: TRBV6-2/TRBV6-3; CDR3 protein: CASTLTGSVDYTF
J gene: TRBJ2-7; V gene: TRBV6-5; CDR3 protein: CASSYSGLAGGSYEQYF
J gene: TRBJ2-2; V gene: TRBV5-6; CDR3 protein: CASSWDYTNTGELFF
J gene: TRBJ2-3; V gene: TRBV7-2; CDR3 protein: CASRTSTDTQYF
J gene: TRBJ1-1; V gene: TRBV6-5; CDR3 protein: CASTGDLEAFF
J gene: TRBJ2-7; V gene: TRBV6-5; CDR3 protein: CATSDSTGPYEQYF
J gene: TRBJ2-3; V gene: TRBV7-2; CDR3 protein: CASSLKYITDTQYF
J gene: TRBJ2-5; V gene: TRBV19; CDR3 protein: CASSITWGTGQETQYF
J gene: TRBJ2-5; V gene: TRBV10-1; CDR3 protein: CASSGASGGQETQYF
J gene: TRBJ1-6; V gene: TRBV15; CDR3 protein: CATSGGGRSPLHF
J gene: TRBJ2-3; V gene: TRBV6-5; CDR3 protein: CASSLWTGTDTQYF
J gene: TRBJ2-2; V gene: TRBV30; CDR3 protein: CARSAGLTFTGELFF
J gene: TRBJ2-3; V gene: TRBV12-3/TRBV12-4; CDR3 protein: CASSTAGPPTDTQYF
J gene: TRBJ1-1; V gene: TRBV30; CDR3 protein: CAWKGPHEAFF
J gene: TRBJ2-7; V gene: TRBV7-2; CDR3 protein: CARSARPRLAGNYEQYF
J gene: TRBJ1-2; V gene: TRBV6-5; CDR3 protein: CASSLTLGSYGYTF
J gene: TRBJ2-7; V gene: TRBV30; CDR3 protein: CAWSPTSGRLDEQYF
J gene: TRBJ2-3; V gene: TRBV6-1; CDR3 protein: CASRNSGGATDTQYF
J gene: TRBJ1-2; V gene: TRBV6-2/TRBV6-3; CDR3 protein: CASSSIRQFYGYTF
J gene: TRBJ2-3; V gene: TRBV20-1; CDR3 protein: CSASERGGSSTDTQYF
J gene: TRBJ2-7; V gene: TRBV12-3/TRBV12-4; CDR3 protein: CASSLAGAYEQYF
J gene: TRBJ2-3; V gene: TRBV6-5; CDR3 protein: CASSSTGGGTDTQYF
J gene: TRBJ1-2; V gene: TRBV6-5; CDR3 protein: CASRPSTARDGYGYTF
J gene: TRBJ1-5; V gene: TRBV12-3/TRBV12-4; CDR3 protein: CARCGQVHF
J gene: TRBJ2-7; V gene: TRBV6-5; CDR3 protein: CASRKHRVSYEQYF
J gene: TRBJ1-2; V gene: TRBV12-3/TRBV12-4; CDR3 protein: CASSLGWANYGYTF
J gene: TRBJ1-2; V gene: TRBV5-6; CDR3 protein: CASSLAAGGSFANYGYTF
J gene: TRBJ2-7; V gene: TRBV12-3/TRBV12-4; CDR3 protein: CASSPGTGLEQYF
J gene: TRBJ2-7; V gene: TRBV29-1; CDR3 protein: CSVAGTGVSYEQYF
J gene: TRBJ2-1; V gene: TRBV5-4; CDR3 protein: CASSLAAGGTYNEQFF
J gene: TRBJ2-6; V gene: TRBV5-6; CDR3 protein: CASSLGPPGANVLTF
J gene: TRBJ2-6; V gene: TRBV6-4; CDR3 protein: CASSLSGANVLTF
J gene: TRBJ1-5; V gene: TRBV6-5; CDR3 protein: CASSFNINQPQHF
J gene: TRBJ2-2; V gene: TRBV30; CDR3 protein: CAWMVGELFF
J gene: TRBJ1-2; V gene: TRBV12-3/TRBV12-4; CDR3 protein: CASRTQATPNYGYTF
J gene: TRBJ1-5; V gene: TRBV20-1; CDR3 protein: CSASRPQGGRNQPQHF
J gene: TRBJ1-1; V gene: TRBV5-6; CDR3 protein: CASSHKGASWTEAFF
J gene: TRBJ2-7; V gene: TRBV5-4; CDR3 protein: CASSQAGGEQYF